The subject of this entry is one TCR beta chain. The antigen remains undetermined. Germline V lookup: CDR1 LNHDA, CDR2 SQIVND (reference sequence). This CDR3 contains 16 residues. The sample belongs to a study of CXCR3-negative and CXCR3-positive naive CD8 T cells. Study-wide findings and caveats: Researchers report that CXCR3-positive naive cells carry more hydrophobic TRB CDR3s than CXCR3-negative naive cells.

With UMI labels, 5' RACE was used to prepare the TRB cDNA libraries. TCRdb re-called the 5' RACE reads, yielding one record per CDR3 amino acid sequence without DNA. The sample has 65,000 to 90,000 distinct CDR3 sequences; the top ten hold approximately 0.6%. The J gene is TRBJ1-6, the V gene TRBV19; lacking DNA, the TRBD1 call made by TCRdb goes unchecked. The sample taken for sequencing was naive CXCR3+ CD8+ T cells from blood. Sample subset: CD45RO-CCR7+CD27+CD95- naive CD8+ T cells expressing CXCR3 (TNR3+). The sequence was collected from a human donor in good health. Some clones in this sample may be carry-over from other donors' samples. The CDR3 here is CASAPVPSYYNSPLHF.